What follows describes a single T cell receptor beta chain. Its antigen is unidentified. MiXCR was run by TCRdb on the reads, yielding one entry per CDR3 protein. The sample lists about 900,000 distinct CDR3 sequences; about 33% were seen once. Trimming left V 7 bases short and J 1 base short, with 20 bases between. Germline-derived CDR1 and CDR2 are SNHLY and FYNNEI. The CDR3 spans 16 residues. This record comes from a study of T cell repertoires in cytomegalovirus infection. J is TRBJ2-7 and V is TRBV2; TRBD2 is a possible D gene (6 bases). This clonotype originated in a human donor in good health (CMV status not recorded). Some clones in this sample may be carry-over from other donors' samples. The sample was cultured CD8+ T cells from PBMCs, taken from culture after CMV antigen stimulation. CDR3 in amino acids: CASKPRPSDWSYEQYF. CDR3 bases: TGTGCCAGCAAGCCCCGCCCTAGCGATTGGTCCTACGAGCAGTACTTC.